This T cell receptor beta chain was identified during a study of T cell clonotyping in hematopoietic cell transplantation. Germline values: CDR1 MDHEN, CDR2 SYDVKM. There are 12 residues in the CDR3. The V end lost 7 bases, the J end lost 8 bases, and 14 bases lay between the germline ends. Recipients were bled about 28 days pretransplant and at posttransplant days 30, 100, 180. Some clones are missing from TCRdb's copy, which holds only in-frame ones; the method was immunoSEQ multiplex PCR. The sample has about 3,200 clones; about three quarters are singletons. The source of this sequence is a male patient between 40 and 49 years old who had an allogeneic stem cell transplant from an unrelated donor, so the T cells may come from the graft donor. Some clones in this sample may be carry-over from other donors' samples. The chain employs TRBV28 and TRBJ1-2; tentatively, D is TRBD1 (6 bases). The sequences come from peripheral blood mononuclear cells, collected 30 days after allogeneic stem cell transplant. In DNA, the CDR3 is TGTGCCAGCAATCCGGGGGGCAGGGGCTACACCTTC. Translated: CASNPGGRGYTF.